This record looks at one T cell receptor beta chain sequence and its context. What it binds is not known. Sequencing of TCR beta drew on CD8+ and CD4+ T cells from blood. The source of the sample is a study of CD8 T cells in Susac syndrome. RNA amounts of about 0.45 to 1 ug underwent reverse transcription with random hexamers. TCR beta CDR3 was amplified by immunoSEQ multiplex PCR. This amplification extended across 54 Vbeta and 13 Jbeta segments. MiXCR was run by TCRdb on the immunoSEQ multiplex PCR reads, yielding one entry per CDR3 protein. The table records 150,000 to 190,000 distinct CDR3 sequences, around 95% of them present only once. Study observations and caveats: The number of individuals included in the study's TCR sequencing and HLA analysis was acknowledged as relatively small.

Germline CDR1 reads LNHDA; CDR2 reads SQIVND (reference sequence). This CDR3 spans 14 amino acids. V shed 3 bases and J shed 0 bases, with 8 bases lying between them. The sequence was collected from a human donor with multiple sclerosis. The V call is TRBV19, the J call TRBJ1-1; D not certain. Source material: CD8+ T cells from PBMCs. The CDR3 bases are TGTGCCAGTAGTATGGGGATTGTGAACACTGAAGCTTTCTTT. This sequence encodes CASSMGIVNTEAFF.